Following are 16 T cell receptor beta chains from one sample sequenced in a study of T cell repertoires in ileal Crohn's disease. Clones were sequenced by immunoSEQ multiplex PCR, and TCRdb holds only the in-frame ones, with some missing. The sample carries about 15,000 clones, 78% recorded once. Time point defined: neoterminal ileum biopsy at postoperative endoscopy, about 6 months after surgery. Sample: ileal tissue. The receptors were sampled from an adult with Crohn's disease.

This rearrangement joins TRBV19 to TRBJ1-6; D is undetermined. Germline V CDR1 and CDR2: LNHDA, SQIVND (reference sequence). The CDR3 is 17 amino acids. Deletions cut 4 bases from V and 0 bases from J, with 13 bases between. This chain's CDR3 is CASSRQAPSSYNSPLHF. CDR3 nucleotide sequence: TGTGCCAGTAGTAGGCAGGCGCCGAGCTCCTATAATTCACCCCTCCACTTT.

This clone was found a few times. The V call is TRBV7-3, the J call TRBJ1-2, with D possibly being TRBD1 (6 bases). The CDR3 has 15 amino acids. In germline, CDR1 is SGHTA, CDR2 FQGTGA. V shed 2 bases and J shed 3 bases, with 13 bases lying between them. CDR3 residues: CASSLGPGGDYGYTF. As DNA, the CDR3 is TGTGCCAGCAGCTTAGGCCCCGGGGGCGACTATGGCTACACCTTC.

The chain has TRBV2 and TRBJ1-1; TRBD1 might be the D (5 bases). Germline CDR1 SNHLY, CDR2 FYNNEI. There are 13 residues in the CDR3. V lost 7 bases, J lost 1 base, and 10 bases lay in between. CDR3 in amino acids: CASTDTANTEAFF. In DNA, the CDR3 is TGTGCCAGCACGGACACGGCGAACACTGAAGCTTTCTTT.

The V call is TRBV7-2, the J call TRBJ1-2; 8 nucleotides align to TRBD1. The CDR3 extends over 13 amino acids. Germline CDR1 SGHTA, CDR2 FQGNSA. V dropped 4 bases and J dropped 6; count of bases not matched to a gene: 4. CDR3 residues: CASSSRTGNGYTF. The CDR3 nucleotides read TGTGCCAGCAGCTCAAGGACAGGGAATGGCTACACCTTC.

The chain is built from TRBV19 and TRBJ1-6, with D unclear. Per the germline V gene, CDR1 is LNHDA and CDR2 is SQIVND (reference sequence). Trimming took off 1 base at V and 9 bases at J, with 10 bases between the two ends. The CDR3 spans 14 residues. The CDR3 nucleotides read TGTGCCAGTAGTATAGCCCACGTGAGTTCACCCCTCCACTTT. Residues: CASSIAHVSSPLHF.

The chain recombines TRBV5-6 with TRBJ1-3; the D gene is possibly TRBD1 (5 bases). With 3 bases removed from V and 0 bases from J, the gap between germline ends came to 7 bases. Germline values: CDR1 SGHDT, CDR2 YYEEEE. The CDR3 has 14 residues. The CDR3 protein is CASSSGPSGNTIYF. The CDR3 DNA reads TGTGCCAGCAGCTCGGGGCCCTCTGGAAACACCATATATTTT. Full variable domain (remainder filled in from reference TRBV5-6 and TRBJ1-3): DAGVTQSPTHLIKTRGQQVTLRCSPKSGHDTVSWYQQALGQGPQFIFQYYEEEERQRGNFPDRFSGHQFPNYSSELNVNALLLGDSALYLCASSSGPSGNTIYFGEGSWLTVV.

J is TRBJ2-5 and V is TRBV2, with D possibly matching TRBD2 (7 bases). Trimming removed 7 bases at V and 0 bases at J, with 12 bases between. CDR3 size: 14 residues. Germline-derived CDR1 and CDR2 are SNHLY and FYNNEI. CDR3 region: CASIGGDNQETQYF. In nucleotides, the CDR3 is TGTGCCAGCATAGGGGGGGACAACCAAGAGACCCAGTACTTC.

This rearrangement joins TRBV5-8 to TRBJ2-6, with D possibly TRBD1 on 5 matching bases. V was shortened by 2 bases and J by 2 bases, with 8 bases between the two germline ends. Germline V lookup: CDR1 SGHTS, CDR2 YDEGEE. The CDR3 is 15 amino acids. The CDR3 DNA is TGTGCCAGCAGCTTCAGGGTGGCTGGGGCCAACGTCCTGACTTTC. This codes for CASSFRVAGANVLTF.

The chain couples TRBV5-1 to TRBJ2-7; TRBD1 is a possible D gene (6 bases). The germline V and J ends were trimmed by 0 bases and 2 bases, with 9 bases remaining between them. CDR1 and CDR2 from the germline V gene are SGHRS and YFSETQ. This CDR3 contains 14 residues. CDR3 amino acids: CASSLDGQPYEQYF. CDR3 DNA sequence: TGCGCCAGCAGCTTGGACGGACAGCCCTACGAGCAGTACTTC.

Here the CDR3 DNA reads TGCGCCAGCAGCCAAGAGAGCACCTGGGATAATGAAAAACTGTTTTTT. This codes for CASSQESTWDNEKLFF. The rearrangement links TRBV4-1 to TRBJ1-4; no definite D call. This CDR3 comprises 16 residues. Germline CDR1 MGHRA, CDR2 YSYEKL. The V gene lost 0 bases and the J gene lost 4 bases, with 12 bases spanning the gap.

This clone was recorded once. This sequence joins TRBV28 and TRBJ2-1; D might be TRBD2 (5 bases). The V end lost 6 bases, the J end lost 14 bases, and 20 bases lay between the germline ends. Looked up from germline, CDR1 is MDHEN and CDR2 is SYDVKM. The CDR3 runs 13 residues. DNA for the CDR3: TGTGCCAGCAGCCGCCCACCCGGGATTATTGAGTTCTTC. Translated: CASSRPPGIIEFF.

The gene calls are TRBV5-4 and TRBJ1-2, with 8 nucleotides matching TRBD1. In germline, CDR1 is SGHNT, CDR2 YYREEE (reference sequence). The CDR3 length is 14 residues. Unmatched junction bases numbered 4, after V lost 2 bases and J lost 4 bases. CDR3: CASSFQGAGYGYTF. The DNA of the CDR3 is TGTGCCAGCAGCTTCCAGGGGGCTGGCTATGGCTACACCTTC.

The chain has TRBV10-1 and TRBJ2-3; D possibly corresponds to TRBD2 (5 bases). V lost 4 bases, J lost 1 base, and 12 bases lay in between. This CDR3 is built from 15 residues. Germline V gives CDR1 WNHNN, CDR2 SYGVQD (reference sequence). In nucleotides, the CDR3 is TGCGCCAGCAGTGTTCGTGACGGGGGCACAGATACGCAGTATTTT. Its protein product is CASSVRDGGTDTQYF.

This sequence joins TRBV11-2 and TRBJ2-7, with 7 bases lining up with TRBD1. The junction had 6 bases not matched to a gene; V was cut back by 3 bases and J by 7 bases. Germline V CDR1 and CDR2: SGHAT, FQNNGV. This CDR3 has 13 residues. The DNA for the CDR3 is TGTGCCAGCAGCTTCGACAGGGCGAGGGAGCAGTACTTC. The encoded protein is CASSFDRAREQYF.

DNA for the CDR3: TGCGCCAGCAGCTTGGGTGGTAGCGGGGCTTACGAGCAGTACTTC. Its protein is CASSLGGSGAYEQYF. The gene calls are TRBV5-1 and TRBJ2-7; 8 positions agree with TRBD2. In germline, CDR1 is SGHRS, CDR2 YFSETQ. The J segment lost 4 bases and the V segment lost 0 bases, leaving 6 bases of the junction unmatched. This CDR3 spans 15 amino acids.

The V gene is TRBV7-2, the J gene TRBJ1-2, with D possibly matching TRBD1 (5 bases). The germline V and J ends were trimmed by 5 bases and 7 bases, with 17 bases remaining between them. Germline V lookup: CDR1 SGHTA, CDR2 FQGNSA. The CDR3 sequence is 14 residues long. The CDR3 is CASSPGGLKGGYTF. The DNA of the CDR3 is TGTGCCAGCAGCCCCGGGGGTTTAAAAGGTGGCTACACCTTC.